The entry below gives a single T cell receptor beta chain sequence along with its context. Its antigen is unidentified. Profiling relied on immunoSEQ multiplex PCR, and the TCRdb table lists in-frame clones only, not all of them. The data contain over 85,000 clones, roughly 92% of them seen just once; the ten biggest clones take up roughly 2.7%. The data belong to a study of T cell responses to AZD1222 COVID-19 vaccine. Study conclusions and caveats: Spike-wide vaccine-associated CD4 TCRs dominated at 160-218 and 743-854. Spike-specific TCR repertoires showed rising breadth and depth after two AZD1222 doses.

The sample here was peripheral blood, taken 28 days after the second AZD1222 dose. The origin of this receptor is an adult who received the AZD1222 COVID-19 vaccine.

CDR3 loop: CASSMTGGRRNSPLHF. DNA of the CDR3: TGTGCCAGTAGTATGACAGGGGGCCGGCGTAATTCACCCCTCCACTTT. The V call is TRBV19, the J call TRBJ1-6, with TRBD1 matching over 10 bases. The CDR3 is 16 residues long. CDR1 and CDR2 (germline): LNHDA, SQIVND (reference sequence). J was trimmed by 6 bases and V by 3 bases; bases with no gene match: 5.